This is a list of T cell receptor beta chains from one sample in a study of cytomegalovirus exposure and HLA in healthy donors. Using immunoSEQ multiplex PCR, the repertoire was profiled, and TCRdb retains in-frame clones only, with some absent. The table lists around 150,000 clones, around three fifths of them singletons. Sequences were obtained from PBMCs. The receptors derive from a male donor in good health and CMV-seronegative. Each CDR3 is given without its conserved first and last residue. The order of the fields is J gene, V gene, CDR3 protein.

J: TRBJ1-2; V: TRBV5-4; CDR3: ASSSRQGRGYT
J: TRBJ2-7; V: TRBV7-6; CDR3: ASSSLRGTYEQY
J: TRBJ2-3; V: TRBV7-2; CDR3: ASSLEGALMDTQY
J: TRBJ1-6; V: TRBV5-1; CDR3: ASSLGTGQGGTPLH
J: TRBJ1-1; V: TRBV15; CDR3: ATSRGDRDTEAF
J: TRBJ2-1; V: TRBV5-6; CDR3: ASSLYGTSGGYEQF
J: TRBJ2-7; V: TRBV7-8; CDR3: ASSPYNAGGTTAYEQY
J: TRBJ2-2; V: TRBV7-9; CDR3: ASASNHNTGELF
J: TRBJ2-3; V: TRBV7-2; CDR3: ASSSRGGYITQY
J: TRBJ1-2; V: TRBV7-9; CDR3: ASSSSPVKRDYGYT
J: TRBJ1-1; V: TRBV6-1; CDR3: ASSESIEAF
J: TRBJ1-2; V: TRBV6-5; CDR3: ASSYSARGREGYT
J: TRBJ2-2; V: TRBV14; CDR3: ASSPGLAGRQNTGELF
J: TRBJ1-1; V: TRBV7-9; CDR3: ASSSGGWGVYGTEAF
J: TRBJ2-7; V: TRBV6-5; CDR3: ASSPDPGQNYEQY
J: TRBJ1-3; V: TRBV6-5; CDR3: ASSYSFDRRNTIY
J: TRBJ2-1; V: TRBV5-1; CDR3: ASSFWAGTNNEQF
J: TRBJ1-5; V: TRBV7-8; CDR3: ASSGRGGGSSNQPQH
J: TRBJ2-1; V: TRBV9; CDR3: ASSVDERGSYNEQF
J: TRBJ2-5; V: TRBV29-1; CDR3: SVAGTGQETQY
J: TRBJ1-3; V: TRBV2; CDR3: ASSARGTGNTIY
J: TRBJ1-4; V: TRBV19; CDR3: ASSKMGLAGEKLF
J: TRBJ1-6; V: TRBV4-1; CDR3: ASRQTVPSSYNSPLH
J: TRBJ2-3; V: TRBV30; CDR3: AWSQSRRGWTDTQY
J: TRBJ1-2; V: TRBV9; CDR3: ASSVEGVTHYGYT
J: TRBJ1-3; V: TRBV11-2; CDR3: ASSFTGGSGNTIY
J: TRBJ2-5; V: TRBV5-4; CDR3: ASSFGDRGRRETQY
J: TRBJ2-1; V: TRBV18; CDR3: ASSQERGGGFF
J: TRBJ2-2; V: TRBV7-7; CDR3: ASSLSRGRNTGELF
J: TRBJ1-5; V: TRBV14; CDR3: ASSRTRGSPQH
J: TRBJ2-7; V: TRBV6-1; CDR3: ASSEPGQGFSYEQY
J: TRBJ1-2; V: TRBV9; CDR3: ASSVVGTSSYGYT
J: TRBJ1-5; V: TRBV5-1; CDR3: ASSLGTYSNQPQH
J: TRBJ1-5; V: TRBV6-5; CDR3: ASSKQGSNQPQH
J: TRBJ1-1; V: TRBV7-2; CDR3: ASSPTGNTEAF
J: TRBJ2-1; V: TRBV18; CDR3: ASSPGGGSYNEQF
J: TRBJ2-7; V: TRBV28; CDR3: ARPGLVYEQY
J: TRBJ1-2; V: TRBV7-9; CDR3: ASSLGDYGYT
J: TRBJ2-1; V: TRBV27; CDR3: ASSSDSWWNEQF
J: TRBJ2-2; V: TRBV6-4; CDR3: ASSFLDNTGELF
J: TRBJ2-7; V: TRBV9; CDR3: ASSAFEGSEQY
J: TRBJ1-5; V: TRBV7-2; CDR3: ASSLDGQGSNQPQH
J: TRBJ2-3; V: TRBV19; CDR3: ASSIREPVTDTQY
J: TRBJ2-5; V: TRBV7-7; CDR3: ASSPTAGGVSEQY
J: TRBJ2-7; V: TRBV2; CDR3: ASSPIPTGVNSYEQY
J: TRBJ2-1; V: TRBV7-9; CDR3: ASSPAARANEQF
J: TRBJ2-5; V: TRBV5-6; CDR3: ASSFSPGNQETQY
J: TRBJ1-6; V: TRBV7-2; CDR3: ASSGHSYNSPLH
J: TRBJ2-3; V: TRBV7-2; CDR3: ASSFSTSGGEGATQY
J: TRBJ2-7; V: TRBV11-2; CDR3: ASRGAAYEQY